These T cell receptor beta chains were read from a single sample in a study of T cell changes during pregnancy in multiple sclerosis. Data came from immunoSEQ multiplex PCR; TCRdb stores just in-frame clones and leaves some out. Of 90,000 to 150,000 clones detected, around 93% appear once; the ten largest clones hold approximately 6.2%. The source was peripheral blood, collected before pregnancy. The receptors here all came from a female donor with multiple sclerosis, enrolled in a pregnancy study. Both conserved end residues are trimmed from each CDR3.

>TRBJ2-1|TRBV10-1
ASSDIGGETYNEQF
>TRBJ1-1|TRBV4-1
ASSQVDMGLGMNTEAF
>TRBJ1-1|TRBV21-1
ASSLGAGLGSEAF
>TRBJ2-3|TRBV4-1
ASSQEQGFTDTQY
>TRBJ2-5|TRBV6-1
ASSLGLVQETQY
>TRBJ2-5|TRBV30
AYLGAGETQY
>TRBJ1-5|TRBV2
ASRTRGGNQPQH
>TRBJ2-7|TRBV6-5
ASSYRGEQY
>TRBJ2-3|TRBV5-1
ASSLVPGSDTQY
>TRBJ2-1|TRBV19
ASSLAGKGNNEQF
>TRBJ2-1|TRBV20-1
SAERANEQF
>TRBJ2-1|TRBV10-1
ASSGMRGRGFRNEQF
>TRBJ2-4|TRBV2
ASSDPGGRNIQY
>TRBJ1-2|TRBV2
ASSVWRGQGANYGYT
>TRBJ2-3|TRBV5-4
ASSSWTSESTDTQY
>TRBJ2-1|TRBV7-3
ASSLSGLSYNEQF
>TRBJ1-5|TRBV19
ASSRIIERYSNQPQH
>TRBJ1-3|TRBV30
AWSYSSGNTIY
>TRBJ1-2|TRBV10-3
AISVEGPYGYT
>TRBJ2-7|TRBV5-6
ASSFLRGYEQY
>TRBJ2-3|TRBV30
AWTPRADTQY
>TRBJ1-1|TRBV28
ASRNTEAF
>TRBJ2-3|TRBV4-1
ASSLGLGEDTQY
>TRBJ2-3|TRBV10-1
ASSELFGREGRDTQY
>TRBJ2-7|TRBV5-8
ASSSRIYEQY
>TRBJ1-3|TRBV6-1
ASIQDSSSGNTIY
>TRBJ2-1|TRBV7-9
ASSLGGTGGARSYNEQF
>TRBJ2-5|TRBV20-1
SALATETQY
>TRBJ2-1|TRBV9
ASSVVSGSYNEQF
>TRBJ2-7|TRBV9
ASSPRDRGYEQY
>TRBJ1-4|TRBV9
ASSTGGSVEKLF
>TRBJ2-3|TRBV15
ATSRDTAGQQY
>TRBJ1-2|TRBV6-5
ASSYSYPSRGYGYT
>TRBJ2-2|TRBV18
ASSPAIAGLNTGELF
>TRBJ2-7|TRBV5-4
ASSPGGPSGTYEQY
>TRBJ2-1|TRBV5-4
ASSLTFGRVEQF
>TRBJ2-1|TRBV27
ATSLGLAGGRDYNEQF
>TRBJ1-1|TRBV9
ASSGGGWREAF
>TRBJ2-5|TRBV4-2
ASSQGDGTSGRKETQY
>TRBJ1-1|TRBV9
ASSAHGQGGTEAF
>TRBJ2-5|TRBV30
AWMLPGLQETQY
>TRBJ1-4|TRBV19
ASSRDRGRVGSKF
>TRBJ1-5|TRBV28
ASSLLGGADSNQPQH
>TRBJ2-6|TRBV7-9
ASSSTVGANVLT
>TRBJ1-3|TRBV7-2
ASSSTGGLGNTIY
>TRBJ2-4|TRBV5-1
ASSVTGIGENIQY